This T cell receptor (beta chain) appears in the sequencing data of a study of liver allograft versus peripheral blood T cells. About the study: Liver transplant recipients had T cell receptor repertoires compared between transplanted liver and peripheral blood.

This clonotype was observed a handful of times. TCRdb re-called the reads with MiXCR, one entry per CDR3 protein. The sample consists of just over 6,500 distinct CDR3 sequences, approximately 15% of them appearing once. This CDR3 region has 18 residues. Germline lookup yields CDR1 SGHAT and CDR2 FQDESV (reference sequence). The J segment lost 0 bases and the V segment lost 3 bases, leaving 11 bases of the junction unmatched. The TCR sequence derives from a human patient who had a liver transplant. The T cells may come from the graft donor. The chain combines TRBV11-1 with TRBJ2-7; 10 nucleotides match TRBD2. In DNA, the CDR3 is TGTGCCAGCAGCTTCGTTCTAGCGGGGGCCCCCTCCTCCTACGAGCAGTACTTC. It is translated as CASSFVLAGAPSSYEQYF.